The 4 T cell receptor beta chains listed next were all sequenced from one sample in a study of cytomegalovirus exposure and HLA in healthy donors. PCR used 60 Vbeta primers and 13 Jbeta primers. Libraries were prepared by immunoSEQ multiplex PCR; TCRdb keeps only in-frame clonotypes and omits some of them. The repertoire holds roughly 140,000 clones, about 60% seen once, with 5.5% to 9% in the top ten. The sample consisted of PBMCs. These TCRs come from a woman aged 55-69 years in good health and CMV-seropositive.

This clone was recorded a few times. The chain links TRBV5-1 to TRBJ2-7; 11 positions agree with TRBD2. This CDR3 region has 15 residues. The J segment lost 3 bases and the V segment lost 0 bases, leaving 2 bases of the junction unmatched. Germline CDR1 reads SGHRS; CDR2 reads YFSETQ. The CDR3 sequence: CASSLALAGDYEQYF. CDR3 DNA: TGCGCCAGCAGCTTGGCACTAGCGGGAGACTACGAGCAGTACTTC.

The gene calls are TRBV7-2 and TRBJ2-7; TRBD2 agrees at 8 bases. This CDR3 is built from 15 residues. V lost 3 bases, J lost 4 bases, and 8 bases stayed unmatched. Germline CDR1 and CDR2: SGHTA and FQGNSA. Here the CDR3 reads CASSFGGGNVYEQYF. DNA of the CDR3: TGTGCCAGCAGCTTCGGGGGGGGCAATGTGTACGAGCAGTACTTC.

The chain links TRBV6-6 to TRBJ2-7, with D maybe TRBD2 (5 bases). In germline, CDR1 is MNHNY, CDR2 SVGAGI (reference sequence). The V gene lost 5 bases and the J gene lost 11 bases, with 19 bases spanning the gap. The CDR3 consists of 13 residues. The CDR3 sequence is CASSLHLLDGEYF. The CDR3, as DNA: TGTGCCAGCAGTCTACATTTATTGGACGGGGAGTACTTC.

CDR3 sequence: CASHRDRAHGYTF. The CDR3, as DNA: TGTGCCAGTCACCGGGACAGGGCCCATGGCTACACCTTC. This chain uses TRBV5-4 with TRBJ1-2, with TRBD1 matching over 9 bases. V was clipped by 8 bases and J by 6 bases; unmatched bases: 8. CDR3 size: 13 residues. Germline V CDR1 and CDR2: SGHNT, YYREEE (reference sequence).